The 5 T cell receptor beta chains reported below all come from one sample, sequenced in a study of blood T cell repertoires in COVID-19. Libraries were prepared by immunoSEQ multiplex PCR; TCRdb keeps only in-frame clonotypes and omits some of them. This table has about 69,000 clones, roughly 80% appearing once. What was sequenced was peripheral blood. These receptors were obtained from a man in his sixties with acute or convalescent COVID-19.

The V gene is TRBV27, the J gene TRBJ2-7; 9 bases map to TRBD1. The germline V gene encodes CDR1 MNHEY and CDR2 SMNVEV (reference sequence). The CDR3 consists of 12 residues. Unmatched junction bases numbered 2, after V lost 8 bases and J lost 3 bases. This chain's CDR3 is CASWDRVYEQYF. CDR3 sequence (DNA): TGTGCCAGCTGGGACAGGGTCTACGAGCAGTACTTC.

This clone showed up just a few times. This rearrangement joins TRBV5-5 to TRBJ1-2, with D unclear. V was clipped by 2 bases and J by 2 bases, with 10 bases between them. The CDR3 has 14 amino acids. Looked up from germline, CDR1 is SGHKS and CDR2 is YYEKEE (reference sequence). CDR3 amino acids: CASSFVVRNYGYTF. CDR3 nucleotide sequence: TGTGCCAGCAGCTTCGTCGTCAGAAACTATGGCTACACCTTC. Full variable domain (missing parts from reference TRBV5-5 and TRBJ1-2): DAGVTQSPTHLIKTRGQQVTLRCSPISGHKSVSWYQQVLGQGPQFIFQYYEKEERGRGNFPDRFSARQFPNYSSELNVNALLLGDSALYLCASSFVVRNYGYTFGSGTRLTVV.

This chain links TRBV2 with TRBJ1-5, with 9 bases that match TRBD1. CDR3 size: 14 residues. After removal of 5 bases from V and 2 bases from J, the junction contained 1 base not matched to a gene. Germline CDR1 reads SNHLY; CDR2 reads FYNNEI. The CDR3 is CASSRQGGNQPQHF. The CDR3 region has the DNA TGTGCCAGCAGTAGACAGGGGGGCAATCAGCCCCAGCATTTT.

CDR3 sequence: CAWSATGQAKLYGYTF. The CDR3 nucleotides are TGTGCCTGGAGTGCCACGGGACAGGCAAAACTCTATGGCTACACCTTC. J is TRBJ1-2 and V is TRBV30, with 8 bases that match TRBD1. The CDR3 is 16 amino acids. J was trimmed by 4 bases and V by 1 base; bases with no gene match: 11. Looked up from germline, CDR1 is GTSNPN and CDR2 is SVGIG (reference sequence).

This chain links TRBV2 with TRBJ2-2; D ambiguous. V was pared by 4 bases and J by 4 bases, with 13 bases between. Germline V gene lookup returns CDR1 SNHLY and CDR2 FYNNEI. The CDR3 loop spans 15 amino acids. The CDR3, as DNA: TGTGCCAGCAGTGTTGTCGGAGTTGGCACCGGGGAGCTGTTTTTT. This codes for CASSVVGVGTGELFF.